This passage covers 22 T cell receptor beta chains from one sample sequenced in a study of blood T cell repertoires in COVID-19. TCRdb's table, derived via immunoSEQ multiplex PCR, lists solely in-frame clones and lacks some. The sample lists over 200,000 clones, less than 90% occurring once. The sample taken for sequencing was PBMCs or T cells enriched from blood (not recorded which). The receptor source for this set is a woman aged 40 to 50 who had recovered from COVID-19.

This chain connects TRBV6-5 to TRBJ1-2; D is possibly TRBD1 (6 bases). V was pared by 10 bases and J by 8 bases, with 23 bases between. The CDR3 sequence is 14 residues long. From germline, CDR1 is MNHEY and CDR2 SVGAGI. CDR3 protein: CATQPRGTWSGYTF. The CDR3 coding sequence is TGTGCCACTCAACCCAGGGGAACGTGGAGCGGCTACACCTTC.

The genes are TRBV7-3 and TRBJ2-1, with D possibly matching TRBD1 (6 bases). This CDR3 is built from 14 residues. Trimming pared 2 bases from V and 6 bases from J, leaving 11 bases between. Germline CDR1 and CDR2: SGHTA and FQGTGA. The CDR3 region is CASSLGRGSNEQFF. In DNA, the CDR3 is TGTGCCAGCAGCTTAGGCAGGGGCAGCAATGAGCAGTTCTTC. The variable domain in full, with the rest retrieved from reference TRBV7-3 and TRBJ2-1, is GAGVSQTPSNKVTEKGKYVELRCDPISGHTALYWYRQSLGQGPEFLIYFQGTGAADDSGLPNDRFFAVRPEGSVSTLKIQRTERGDSAVYLCASSLGRGSNEQFFGPGTRLTVL.

V usage is TRBV5-4 and J usage is TRBJ2-2; the match to TRBD2 covers 7 bases. Germline V gives CDR1 SGHNT, CDR2 YYREEE (reference sequence). V lost 1 base and J lost 7; bases outside the gene matches: 7. CDR3 length: 15 residues. CDR3 sequence reads: CASSLSAGKNGELFF. The CDR3 DNA sequence: TGTGCCAGCAGCTTGTCAGCGGGAAAGAACGGGGAGCTGTTTTTT.

V and J are TRBV19 and TRBJ2-1, with a weak D call TRBD2 (6 bases). The germline gives CDR1 LNHDA, CDR2 SQIVND (reference sequence). The V end lost 3 bases, the J end lost 7 bases, and 16 bases lay between the germline ends. CDR3 length: 15 residues. CDR3: CASSIGAGYGNEQFF. The CDR3 region has the DNA TGTGCCAGTAGTATTGGGGCGGGGTATGGGAATGAGCAGTTCTTC. Using reference TRBV19 and TRBJ2-1 for the parts outside the CDR3, the full variable domain is DGGITQSPKYLFRKEGQNVTLSCEQNLNHDAMYWYRQDPGQGLRLIYYSQIVNDFQKGDIAEGYSVSREKKESFPLTVTSAQKNPTAFYLCASSIGAGYGNEQFFGPGTRLTVL.

DNA of the CDR3: TGCGCCAGCAGCCCGAGGGGGACTAGCGGAAGCACAGATACGCAGTATTTT. The encoded protein is CASSPRGTSGSTDTQYF. The chain recombines TRBV4-1 with TRBJ2-3; 11 bases agree with TRBD2. This CDR3 is 17 amino acids long. Trimming at V came to 4 bases and at J to 0 bases, leaving 6 bases not matched to a gene. The germline gives CDR1 MGHRA, CDR2 YSYEKL.

This rearrangement joins TRBV18 to TRBJ1-5, with D possibly matching TRBD1 (5 bases). V was clipped by 6 bases and J by 3 bases, with 12 bases between them. The CDR3 loop spans 14 amino acids. The germline V gene has CDR1 KGHSH and CDR2 LQKENI. The CDR3 DNA reads as TGTGCCAGCTCCTTACAGGTTCTCAATCAGCCCCAGCATTTT. It yields the protein CASSLQVLNQPQHF. The whole variable domain, filled in from reference TRBV18 and TRBJ1-5, reads NAGVMQNPRHLVRRRGQEARLRCSPMKGHSHVYWYRQLPEEGLKFMVYLQKENIIDESGMPKERFSAEFPKEGPSILRIQQVVRGDSAAYFCASSLQVLNQPQHFGDGTRLSIL.

The rearrangement joins TRBV9 to TRBJ2-3, with D possibly being TRBD2 (6 bases). Trimming left V 4 bases short and J 4 bases short, with 16 bases between. This CDR3 has 15 residues. CDR1 and CDR2 from the germline V gene are SGDLS and YYNGEE. The CDR3: CASSPGVGLADTQYF. CDR3 DNA sequence: TGTGCCAGCAGCCCGGGGGTGGGTCTCGCAGATACGCAGTATTTT. The full variable domain, completed using reference TRBV9 and TRBJ2-3, is DSGVTQTPKHLITATGQRVTLRCSPRSGDLSVYWYQQSLDQGLQFLIQYYNGEERAKGNILERFSAQQFPDLHSELNLSSLELGDSALYFCASSPGVGLADTQYFGPGTRLTVL.

The chain uses TRBV18 and TRBJ1-1, with D tentatively TRBD1 (5 bases). V dropped 6 bases and J dropped 1 base, with 9 bases sitting between them. The CDR3 runs 13 residues. CDR1 is KGHSH, CDR2 LQKENI, per germline. CDR3 amino acids: CASSLGENTEAFF. CDR3 nucleotide sequence: TGTGCCAGCTCCCTAGGGGAGAACACTGAAGCTTTCTTT.

V and J are TRBV7-2 and TRBJ2-1; 7 nucleotides align to TRBD2. Germline loops: CDR1 SGHTA, CDR2 FQGNSA. There are 17 residues in the CDR3. With V trimmed by 0 bases and J by 0 bases, 5 bases remained unmatched. The DNA for the CDR3 is TGTGCCAGCAGCTTAGCCCCTCGCGGGAGCTCCTACAATGAGCAGTTCTTC. Protein: CASSLAPRGSSYNEQFF.

The V call is TRBV5-4, the J call TRBJ2-3, with TRBD2 matching 11 bases. The CDR3 is 18 amino acids. J gave up 6 bases and V 5 bases, and 17 bases lay outside the gene matches. Germline values: CDR1 SGHNT, CDR2 YYREEE (reference sequence). The CDR3 DNA follows: TGTGCCAGCAGTTCCCCCAACTTACTAGCGGGAGTTAAGGATACGCAGTATTTT. This translates into CASSSPNLLAGVKDTQYF. Supplemented by reference TRBV5-4 and TRBJ2-3, the full variable domain reads ETGVTQSPTHLIKTRGQQVTLRCSSQSGHNTVSWYQQALGQGPQFIFQYYREEENGRGNFPPRFSGLQFPNYSSELNVNALELDDSALYLCASSSPNLLAGVKDTQYFGPGTRLTVL.

The chain couples TRBV27 to TRBJ1-3; no reliable D call. CDR1 and CDR2 (germline): MNHEY, SMNVEV (reference sequence). The CDR3 sequence is 15 residues long. The ends were cut back, 0 bases at V and 1 base at J, with 7 bases in the middle. The CDR3 DNA sequence: TGTGCCAGCAGTTTATCCCGGAGTTCTGGAAACACCATATATTTT. Amino acids: CASSLSRSSGNTIYF.

The CDR3 here is CASSDPGGFTEAFF. CDR3 nucleotides: TGTGCCAGCAGCGATCCAGGGGGCTTCACTGAAGCTTTCTTT. The genes are TRBV11-2 and TRBJ1-1; 8 bases match TRBD1. V was clipped by 5 bases and J by 4 bases; unmatched bases: 6. From germline, CDR1 is SGHAT and CDR2 FQNNGV. The CDR3 loop spans 14 amino acids.

The chain uses TRBV5-5 and TRBJ2-2, with 9 bases fitting TRBD1. CDR1 is SGHKS, CDR2 YYEKEE, per germline (reference sequence). The CDR3 sequence is 16 residues long. Trimming took 4 bases from V and 3 from J; bases not matched to a gene: 7. CDR3 in amino acids: CASSPPGTGYTGELFF. CDR3 nucleotide sequence: TGTGCCAGCAGCCCGCCCGGGACAGGGTACACCGGGGAGCTGTTTTTT. Full variable domain (rest looked up from reference TRBV5-5 and TRBJ2-2): DAGVTQSPTHLIKTRGQQVTLRCSPISGHKSVSWYQQVLGQGPQFIFQYYEKEERGRGNFPDRFSARQFPNYSSELNVNALLLGDSALYLCASSPPGTGYTGELFFGEGSRLTVL.

The genes are TRBV5-1 and TRBJ1-3, with D perhaps TRBD1 (5 bases). V lost 2 bases and J 0 bases, leaving 12 bases between the germline ends. The CDR3 extends over 16 amino acids. Germline CDR1 is SGHRS and CDR2 is YFSETQ. This CDR3 is CASSFGGFSSGNTIYF. Here the CDR3 DNA reads TGCGCCAGCAGCTTTGGGGGGTTTTCCTCTGGAAACACCATATATTTT.

This clone was seen a few times. V is TRBV19 and J is TRBJ2-7; D remains unclear. V lost 6 bases and J 6 bases, leaving 12 bases between the germline ends. This CDR3 comprises 12 residues. In germline, CDR1 is LNHDA, CDR2 SQIVND (reference sequence). CDR3 region: CASRDRVGEQYF. CDR3 DNA sequence: TGTGCCAGTAGAGACCGGGTTGGCGAGCAGTACTTC. The variable domain in full, with the rest retrieved from reference TRBV19 and TRBJ2-7, is DGGITQSPKYLFRKEGQNVTLSCEQNLNHDAMYWYRQDPGQGLRLIYYSQIVNDFQKGDIAEGYSVSREKKESFPLTVTSAQKNPTAFYLCASRDRVGEQYFGPGTRLTVT.

A few counts support this clone. The V gene is TRBV3-1 (or the pseudogene TRBV3-2), the J gene TRBJ1-1, with D tentatively TRBD1 (5 bases). The V end was cut by 4 bases, the J end by 7 bases, with 13 bases between. The germline V gene encodes CDR1 LGHDT and CDR2 YNNKEL (reference sequence). There are 13 residues in the CDR3. The CDR3 region is CASSLTVQGEAFF. DNA for the CDR3: TGTGCCAGCAGCCTTACGGTCCAGGGTGAAGCTTTCTTT.

The genes are TRBV5-8 and TRBJ2-5; TRBD1 aligns across 10 bases. Germline CDR1 is SGHTS and CDR2 is YDEGEE. The CDR3 consists of 18 residues. V lost 4 bases, J lost 2 bases, and 14 bases stayed unmatched. The CDR3 bases are TGTGCCAGCAGCCATTCCCGGGACAGGGGTGTTGGGCAAGAGACCCAGTACTTC. It is translated as CASSHSRDRGVGQETQYF.

The sample holds one count of this clone. The gene calls are TRBV5-5 and TRBJ2-5, with 11 bases aligning to TRBD1. V was pared by 2 bases and J by 2 bases, with 8 bases of the junction left unmatched. The CDR3 loop spans 17 amino acids. Germline values: CDR1 SGHKS, CDR2 YYEKEE (reference sequence). The CDR3 DNA is TGTGCCAGCAGCTTAGGGACAGGGGGTACTCCACAAGAGACCCAGTACTTC. It is translated as CASSLGTGGTPQETQYF.

This sequence joins TRBV27 and TRBJ2-1; possibly TRBD2 for D (5 bases). CDR1 MNHEY and CDR2 SMNVEV come from the germline V gene (reference sequence). V lost 5 bases to trimming and J lost 2 bases, with 28 bases between them. This CDR3 is built from 20 residues. The CDR3 DNA sequence: TGTGCCAGCAGTCCCCTCGGGGTGACCTTCGCTTCAAGTGCCTACAATGAGCAGTTCTTC. It codes for CASSPLGVTFASSAYNEQFF.

The rearrangement joins TRBV11-2 to TRBJ1-4; maybe TRBD1 (5 bases). V was trimmed by 5 bases and J by 5 bases, leaving 15 bases between them. The germline CDR1 and CDR2 sequences are SGHAT and FQNNGV. The CDR3 extends over 15 amino acids. CDR3: CASSGPGGANEKLFF. In DNA form, the CDR3 reads TGTGCCAGCAGCGGCCCCGGAGGGGCGAATGAAAAACTGTTTTTT.

V usage is TRBV28 and J usage is TRBJ1-1, with a possible D match to TRBD1 (6 bases). Trimming removed 3 bases at V and 0 bases at J, with 11 bases between. Germline loops: CDR1 MDHEN, CDR2 SYDVKM. CDR3 length: 15 amino acids. The DNA of the CDR3 is TGTGCCAGCAGTTTTTCCGGACAGATGAACACTGAAGCTTTCTTT. Its protein is CASSFSGQMNTEAFF. Together with reference TRBV28 and TRBJ1-1, the CDR3 gives the full variable domain: DVKVTQSSRYLVKRTGEKVFLECVQDMDHENMFWYRQDPGLGLRLIYFSYDVKMKEKGDIPEGYSVSREKKERFSLILESASTNQTSMYLCASSFSGQMNTEAFFGQGTRLTVV.

The chain couples TRBV28 to TRBJ2-7; 9 bases agree with TRBD2. CDR1 and CDR2 (germline): MDHEN, SYDVKM. The CDR3 consists of 13 residues. CDR3 coding DNA: TGTGCCAGCAGTTTAAATGCGGGAGGGCCGTTGCACGTC. Its protein product is CASSLNAGGPLHV.